The rows below give T cell receptor beta chains drawn from one sample of a study of blood T cell repertoires in COVID-19. Here immunoSEQ multiplex PCR was the method, and the copy in TCRdb shows in-frame clones only, minus some. The sample lists about 180,000 clones, 80% to 90% occurring once. The sample consisted of peripheral blood. These receptors were collected from a man aged 60-69 years with acute or convalescent COVID-19. Both conserved end residues are part of each CDR3. Each record gives: CDR3 DNA, CDR3 protein, J gene, D gene, CDR3 length, V gene, clone size. The D gene is left open where the match is weak. Clone size is shown for a subset of rows, as once, few, many or a class of expanded clone.

CDR3 DNA: TGCGCCAGCAGCTCACAGGGTGGAAATCCCTACGAGCAGTACTTC
CDR3 protein: CASSSQGGNPYEQYF
J gene: TRBJ2-7
D gene: -
CDR3 length: 15
V gene: TRBV5-1
clone size: -

CDR3 DNA: TGTGCCAGCAGTTACTCGGGGGGAAGGAATCAGCCCCAGCATTTT
CDR3 protein: CASSYSGGRNQPQHF
J gene: TRBJ1-5
D gene: -
CDR3 length: 15
V gene: TRBV6-5
clone size: -

CDR3 DNA: TGTGCCAGCAGTGACTCCTGGACAGGGTACACAGATACGCAGTATTTT
CDR3 protein: CASSDSWTGYTDTQYF
J gene: TRBJ2-3
D gene: TRBD1
CDR3 length: 16
V gene: TRBV6-4
clone size: -

CDR3 DNA: TGTGCCAGCAACAAACAGGGGAGCTCCTACGAGCAGTACTTC
CDR3 protein: CASNKQGSSYEQYF
J gene: TRBJ2-7
D gene: TRBD1
CDR3 length: 14
V gene: TRBV27
clone size: -

CDR3 DNA: TGCGCCAGCAGCTTCCCAGGGGTGTCTTACAATGAGCAGTTCTTC
CDR3 protein: CASSFPGVSYNEQFF
J gene: TRBJ2-1
D gene: -
CDR3 length: 15
V gene: TRBV5-1
clone size: -

CDR3 DNA: TGTGCCAGCAGCACGCAGGGAGGGGCCACTGAAGCTTTCTTT
CDR3 protein: CASSTQGGATEAFF
J gene: TRBJ1-1
D gene: -
CDR3 length: 14
V gene: TRBV5-6
clone size: -

CDR3 DNA: TGTGCCACCAGCAGAGATCGGGCGGGGAGCTACGAGCAGTACTTC
CDR3 protein: CATSRDRAGSYEQYF
J gene: TRBJ2-7
D gene: -
CDR3 length: 15
V gene: TRBV15
clone size: -

CDR3 DNA: TGTGCCACCAGTGGTAGCGGGAGGGCATCGGGGGACAATGAGCAGTTCTTC
CDR3 protein: CATSGSGRASGDNEQFF
J gene: TRBJ2-1
D gene: TRBD2
CDR3 length: 17
V gene: TRBV24-1
clone size: -

CDR3 DNA: TGTGCCAGCAGTTTAAACAGGGGGGGCAATCAGCCCCAGCATTTT
CDR3 protein: CASSLNRGGNQPQHF
J gene: TRBJ1-5
D gene: TRBD1
CDR3 length: 15
V gene: TRBV28
clone size: -

CDR3 DNA: TGTGCCAGCAGTGGGGGAGCGGGACAGGTCGATCTTAACTATGGCTACACCTTC
CDR3 protein: CASSGGAGQVDLNYGYTF
J gene: TRBJ1-2
D gene: TRBD1
CDR3 length: 18
V gene: TRBV2
clone size: -

CDR3 DNA: TGTGCCAGCAGTTTTAGGCTAGTCGCCGGGGAGCTGTTTTTT
CDR3 protein: CASSFRLVAGELFF
J gene: TRBJ2-2
D gene: -
CDR3 length: 14
V gene: TRBV28
clone size: -

CDR3 DNA: TGCGCCAGCAGTGATTTAGCGATACAGTACTTC
CDR3 protein: CASSDLAIQYF
J gene: TRBJ2-7
D gene: -
CDR3 length: 11
V gene: TRBV10-2
clone size: -

CDR3 DNA: TGCGCCAGCAGCCAAGCTCCAGGACAGGTTGAAAAACTGTTTTTT
CDR3 protein: CASSQAPGQVEKLFF
J gene: TRBJ1-4
D gene: TRBD1
CDR3 length: 15
V gene: TRBV4-3
clone size: -

CDR3 DNA: TGCGCCAGCAGCGACCGGGACAGCATGAACACTGAAGCTTTCTTT
CDR3 protein: CASSDRDSMNTEAFF
J gene: TRBJ1-1
D gene: TRBD1
CDR3 length: 15
V gene: TRBV4-1
clone size: -

CDR3 DNA: TGCGCCAGCAGTGGCAAAGCGGCGGGCGATAACGAGCAGTACTTC
CDR3 protein: CASSGKAAGDNEQYF
J gene: TRBJ2-7
D gene: -
CDR3 length: 15
V gene: TRBV4-3
clone size: -

CDR3 DNA: TGTGCCAGCAGTGGAATCCAGGGGGCGTACAGTCAGCCCCAGCATTTT
CDR3 protein: CASSGIQGAYSQPQHF
J gene: TRBJ1-5
D gene: TRBD1
CDR3 length: 16
V gene: TRBV6-1
clone size: -

CDR3 DNA: TGTGCCAGCATGAGCGGGGGCTCCGGTTCCTACGAGCAGTACTTC
CDR3 protein: CASMSGGSGSYEQYF
J gene: TRBJ2-7
D gene: TRBD2
CDR3 length: 15
V gene: TRBV6-5
clone size: -

CDR3 DNA: TGCAGTGCTACTAAGTACAATGAGCAGTTCTTC
CDR3 protein: CSATKYNEQFF
J gene: TRBJ2-1
D gene: -
CDR3 length: 11
V gene: TRBV20-1
clone size: -

CDR3 DNA: TGTGCCTGGAGATACGGAGTCACTGAAGCTTTCTTT
CDR3 protein: CAWRYGVTEAFF
J gene: TRBJ1-1
D gene: -
CDR3 length: 12
V gene: TRBV30
clone size: -

CDR3 DNA: TGTGCCAGTAGTACTCCGGGTCTAATCTATGGCTACACCTTC
CDR3 protein: CASSTPGLIYGYTF
J gene: TRBJ1-2
D gene: -
CDR3 length: 14
V gene: TRBV19
clone size: -

CDR3 DNA: TGTGCCAGTAGTCCCGGACTAGCGGGAGGAGGGAATGAGCAGTTCTTC
CDR3 protein: CASSPGLAGGGNEQFF
J gene: TRBJ2-1
D gene: TRBD2
CDR3 length: 16
V gene: TRBV19
clone size: -

CDR3 DNA: TGTGCCAGCTCAATAGCGGGATTTAGCGATACGCAGTATTTT
CDR3 protein: CASSIAGFSDTQYF
J gene: TRBJ2-3
D gene: TRBD2
CDR3 length: 14
V gene: TRBV18
clone size: -

CDR3 DNA: TGTGCCATCAGTGTGGGGCTGATGAACACTGAAGCTTTCTTT
CDR3 protein: CAISVGLMNTEAFF
J gene: TRBJ1-1
D gene: -
CDR3 length: 14
V gene: TRBV10-3
clone size: -

CDR3 DNA: TGTGCCAGCAGTTTCCCAGGTGAGCAGTTCTTC
CDR3 protein: CASSFPGEQFF
J gene: TRBJ2-1
D gene: -
CDR3 length: 11
V gene: TRBV28
clone size: -

CDR3 DNA: TGTGCCAGCAGCCGAGCGGGCTCCTACAATGAGCAGTTCTTC
CDR3 protein: CASSRAGSYNEQFF
J gene: TRBJ2-1
D gene: -
CDR3 length: 14
V gene: TRBV6-5
clone size: -

CDR3 DNA: TGCGCCAGCAGCTCTGGGCCGTATGGCTACACCTTC
CDR3 protein: CASSSGPYGYTF
J gene: TRBJ1-2
D gene: -
CDR3 length: 12
V gene: TRBV5-1
clone size: -

CDR3 DNA: TGTGCCAGTAGCCAGACTAGCCCACAAGATACGCAGTATTTT
CDR3 protein: CASSQTSPQDTQYF
J gene: TRBJ2-3
D gene: TRBD2
CDR3 length: 14
V gene: TRBV19
clone size: -

CDR3 DNA: TGTGCCAGCAGTTACTCGACGGGGGTCTACAATGAGCAGTTCTTC
CDR3 protein: CASSYSTGVYNEQFF
J gene: TRBJ2-1
D gene: -
CDR3 length: 15
V gene: TRBV6-5
clone size: -

CDR3 DNA: TGTGCCAGCAGCCCTGCTAGATCGAGGAATGAGCAGTTCTTC
CDR3 protein: CASSPARSRNEQFF
J gene: TRBJ2-1
D gene: -
CDR3 length: 14
V gene: TRBV7-2
clone size: -

CDR3 DNA: TGTGCCAGCAGCCAGGGTTGGGATGGCTACACCTTC
CDR3 protein: CASSQGWDGYTF
J gene: TRBJ1-2
D gene: -
CDR3 length: 12
V gene: TRBV28
clone size: -

CDR3 DNA: TGTGCCAGCAGCCTCCGGGCGGGGGGCGGATACGAGCAGTACTTC
CDR3 protein: CASSLRAGGGYEQYF
J gene: TRBJ2-7
D gene: TRBD2
CDR3 length: 15
V gene: TRBV5-6
clone size: -

CDR3 DNA: TGTGCCAGCAGCATAGGACAGGGGTACACTGAAGCTTTCTTT
CDR3 protein: CASSIGQGYTEAFF
J gene: TRBJ1-1
D gene: TRBD1
CDR3 length: 14
V gene: TRBV28
clone size: -

CDR3 DNA: TGTGCCAGCAGCTCGGGACTTACAGAGCAGTACTTC
CDR3 protein: CASSSGLTEQYF
J gene: TRBJ2-7
D gene: -
CDR3 length: 12
V gene: TRBV5-5
clone size: -

CDR3 DNA: TGTGCCAGCAGCTTAGGACAGCTTAACGAGCAGTACTTC
CDR3 protein: CASSLGQLNEQYF
J gene: TRBJ2-7
D gene: -
CDR3 length: 13
V gene: TRBV11-2
clone size: once

CDR3 DNA: TGTGCCAGTAGTGTCCCGGGACAGGGAGGAGCACCCCTCCACTTT
CDR3 protein: CASSVPGQGGAPLHF
J gene: TRBJ1-6
D gene: TRBD1
CDR3 length: 15
V gene: TRBV19
clone size: -

CDR3 DNA: TGTGCCAGCAGCTTAGTGGGCGGGAGGACCAACAATGAGCAGTTCTTC
CDR3 protein: CASSLVGGRTNNEQFF
J gene: TRBJ2-1
D gene: TRBD2
CDR3 length: 16
V gene: TRBV11-3
clone size: -

CDR3 DNA: TGTGCCAGCAGCCAGAGGGGACAGGGGGTCAATGGCTACACCTTC
CDR3 protein: CASSQRGQGVNGYTF
J gene: TRBJ1-2
D gene: TRBD1
CDR3 length: 15
V gene: TRBV3-1/TRBV3-2
clone size: -

CDR3 DNA: TGTGCCAGCAGCTTCCGGGACCGGGGGGCTGAGCAGTTCTTC
CDR3 protein: CASSFRDRGAEQFF
J gene: TRBJ2-1
D gene: -
CDR3 length: 14
V gene: TRBV11-2
clone size: -

CDR3 DNA: TGTGCCAGCTCCACCCAGGACACCGGGGAGCTGTTTTTT
CDR3 protein: CASSTQDTGELFF
J gene: TRBJ2-2
D gene: -
CDR3 length: 13
V gene: TRBV12-3/TRBV12-4
clone size: -

CDR3 DNA: TGTGCCAGCAGCTTGACAGGGACGGAGACCCAGTACTTC
CDR3 protein: CASSLTGTETQYF
J gene: TRBJ2-5
D gene: TRBD1
CDR3 length: 13
V gene: TRBV7-3
clone size: -

CDR3 DNA: TGCAGCGTTGTGCCGGGGGTTGGGGGGCAAGAGACCCAGTACTTC
CDR3 protein: CSVVPGVGGQETQYF
J gene: TRBJ2-5
D gene: -
CDR3 length: 15
V gene: TRBV29-1
clone size: -

CDR3 DNA: TGTGCCAGCAGCTCAACTCCAGGGGGGTCCTACGAGCAGTACTTC
CDR3 protein: CASSSTPGGSYEQYF
J gene: TRBJ2-7
D gene: -
CDR3 length: 15
V gene: TRBV7-2
clone size: -

CDR3 DNA: TGTGCCAGCAGCCAAGGCAGGGCGATATCTCACTTCATTCAGTACTTC
CDR3 protein: CASSQGRAISHFIQYF
J gene: TRBJ2-4
D gene: -
CDR3 length: 16
V gene: TRBV3-1/TRBV3-2
clone size: -

CDR3 DNA: TGTGCCAGCAGTTACCGGACAGGATTTAATCAGCCCCAGCATTTT
CDR3 protein: CASSYRTGFNQPQHF
J gene: TRBJ1-5
D gene: TRBD1
CDR3 length: 15
V gene: TRBV28
clone size: -

CDR3 DNA: TGTGCCAGCAGTCCAAGGGACAGGTCTCACTCTGGGGCCAACGTCCTGACTTTC
CDR3 protein: CASSPRDRSHSGANVLTF
J gene: TRBJ2-6
D gene: TRBD1
CDR3 length: 18
V gene: TRBV27
clone size: -

CDR3 DNA: TGTGCCAGCAGTCCCGGGACTAGCGGGATCGGGGAGCAGTACTTC
CDR3 protein: CASSPGTSGIGEQYF
J gene: TRBJ2-7
D gene: TRBD2
CDR3 length: 15
V gene: TRBV14
clone size: -

CDR3 DNA: TGCGCCAGCAGCCAAGTTATTGGGACTAGTGACGAGCAGTACTTC
CDR3 protein: CASSQVIGTSDEQYF
J gene: TRBJ2-7
D gene: TRBD2
CDR3 length: 15
V gene: TRBV4-1
clone size: -

CDR3 DNA: TGTGCCATCAGTGAGTCCTCACCGGGGTTTTCTGAAGCTTTCTTT
CDR3 protein: CAISESSPGFSEAFF
J gene: TRBJ1-1
D gene: -
CDR3 length: 15
V gene: TRBV10-3
clone size: -

CDR3 DNA: TGTGCCAGCAGCTTAGTTGGGACAGGGAAATTCCCAGATACGCAGTATTTT
CDR3 protein: CASSLVGTGKFPDTQYF
J gene: TRBJ2-3
D gene: TRBD1
CDR3 length: 17
V gene: TRBV7-8
clone size: -

CDR3 DNA: TGTGCCAGTTCTCGGACAGGGGCGCTAGGCTACACCTTC
CDR3 protein: CASSRTGALGYTF
J gene: TRBJ1-2
D gene: TRBD1
CDR3 length: 13
V gene: TRBV2
clone size: -

CDR3 DNA: TGTGCCAGCAGCCCAGGGGGCGCGAACTATGGCTACACCTTC
CDR3 protein: CASSPGGANYGYTF
J gene: TRBJ1-2
D gene: TRBD1
CDR3 length: 14
V gene: TRBV7-3
clone size: -

CDR3 DNA: TGTGCCAGTACGACGGGACAGGGCCCCTACGAGCAGTACTTC
CDR3 protein: CASTTGQGPYEQYF
J gene: TRBJ2-7
D gene: TRBD1
CDR3 length: 14
V gene: TRBV19
clone size: few

CDR3 DNA: TGTGCCAGCTCTCGGACAGGGGAGAACACTGAAGCTTTCTTT
CDR3 protein: CASSRTGENTEAFF
J gene: TRBJ1-1
D gene: TRBD1
CDR3 length: 14
V gene: TRBV18
clone size: -

CDR3 DNA: TGCGCCAGCAGCCAAGGCTCGGGATCGGACAATCAGCCCCAGCATTTT
CDR3 protein: CASSQGSGSDNQPQHF
J gene: TRBJ1-5
D gene: -
CDR3 length: 16
V gene: TRBV4-1
clone size: once